This T cell receptor beta chain was captured in a study of T cell responses to AZD1222 COVID-19 vaccine (dated by TCRdb to the early 2020s). Background for the entire study: A total of around 240 trial participants underwent TCR sequencing, of whom some 200 had received two doses of AZD1222 and approximately 26 had received two doses of the MenACWY control vaccine. Trial participants were enrolled by age into subgroups of 18-55, 56-69 and 70-plus years, and roughly 150, 30 and 60 TCR-sequenced participants, respectively, were included in these subgroups.

For this clone: No antigen is known for it. The sample holds no much larger clone one base away, and base qualities are not on file.

The CDR3 regions of human TCRbeta chains were analyzed by immunosequencing. As for how the authors treated the data: Repertoire TCRs were checked for matches against a reference library of SARS-CoV-2-specific TCRs that had been generated using the MIRA antigen-specificity platform. Breadth was defined as the fraction of unique TCRs that were SARS-CoV-2-associated, and depth was defined as the fraction of total T cells that were SARS-CoV-2-associated. Using the MIRA data, every spike-specific TCR was mapped to the spike region that the TCR reacted to and assigned to either a CD4 or a CD8 class. Log10-transformed breadth and depth values were compared by one-way ANOVA with Sidak's multiple comparisons tests. TCRdb retrieved this table from immuneACCESS and kept in-frame rearrangements only. Not all clones are present; in checked studies, unresolved V genes account for under half, and no reason is known for the remainder. V and J calls and clone size are those listed in that table; D and trimming were worked out from the DNA. The sample table records 180,000 or so clones; roughly 91% of these occur just once. 25% to 30% of the sample belongs to the ten largest clones.

The time point label corresponds to: about 28 days (+/-7) after the second vaccine dose. AZD1222 recipients with second doses at about 4 weeks or about 12 weeks were pooled, because spike-specific TCR depth and breadth did not differ between schedules. Vaccinee samples came from UK trials COV001 and COV002, including a single-blind randomized controlled phase 2/3 trial of AZD1222 (ChAdOx1 nCoV-19) in healthy adults. For TCRbeta chain sequencing, PBMC samples from trial participants were taken at day 0 and at day 28 after the second dose. The investigation overall reported the following: Conclusions about previously exposed vaccinees were limited because only a handful of AZD1222 recipients were SARS-CoV-2 seropositive at baseline. Participants were mostly white British, with more females than males. The authors suggested clonal diversity may have been underestimated. In the small 56-69-year group, the increase in depth fell short of significance, most likely because of low power. No day 14 peak-response samples were available, so repertoires were characterized only after the peak T cell response. Vaccine-associated CD4 TCRs spanned the whole spike protein, with dominant responses in regions 160-218 and 743-854. Reportedly, almost half of the unique spike-specific TCRs recognized epitopes lying outside the regions that are mutated in the B.1.351 and B.1.1.7 variants. A significant rise in spike-specific TCR breadth and depth was observed after two AZD1222 doses relative to day 0 and relative to MenACWY recipients.

V loses 1 base of germline sequence and J loses 3 bases, and the interval between the two ends is 7 bases. From the cysteine up to the phenylalanine, the CDR3 has a length of 14 residues. Left in the record is the CDR3 DNA by itself, 42 bases read in frame from the first base. Based on the germline V gene, the CDR1 and CDR2 sequences are SGDLS and YYNGEE. The clonotype originates from an adult who received the AZD1222 COVID-19 vaccine. This receptor chain uses TRBV9 and TRBJ2-2, with the D gene not confidently named. Here the sequenced sample was peripheral blood, taken 28 days after the second AZD1222 dose. At the DNA level, the sequence is TGTGCCAGCAGCGTAATACTCGACACCGGGGAGCTGTTTTTT. Translated, it reads CASSVILDTGELFF.